This T cell receptor beta chain was found in a study of T cell responses to AZD1222 COVID-19 vaccine. Produced via immunoSEQ multiplex PCR; TCRdb's table is partial and in-frame only. The data hold approximately 190,000 clones, with roughly 93% observed a single time. This CDR3 comprises 14 residues. Per germline, CDR1 SGDLS and CDR2 YYNGEE. Trimming took 0 bases from V and 4 from J, leaving 9 bases between them. The sample in question was peripheral blood, obtained on day 0 of AZD1222 vaccination. The source of this sequence is an adult in good health. The chain recombines TRBV9 with TRBJ2-3; D possibly corresponds to TRBD2 (6 bases). The CDR3 spells CASSVAGEADTQYF. As DNA, the CDR3 is TGTGCCAGCAGCGTAGCGGGGGAGGCAGATACGCAGTATTTT. The variable domain in full, with the rest retrieved from reference TRBV9 and TRBJ2-3, is DSGVTQTPKHLITATGQRVTLRCSPRSGDLSVYWYQQSLDQGLQFLIQYYNGEERAKGNILERFSAQQFPDLHSELNLSSLELGDSALYFCASSVAGEADTQYFGPGTRLTVL.